This TCR beta chain was found in a study of long-term antiretroviral therapy in people with HIV. General study findings and limits: Clonal populations expanded prior to ART predominated within the repertoire at all time points.

This clone appeared a single time. As yet, its antigen is unknown. The assay used was immunoSEQ (version v3.0), run at survey level. The study targeted about 35,000-50,000 T-cell genomes per sample in sequencing. Clones were read by immunoSEQ multiplex PCR, and TCRdb kept only the in-frame ones, dropping some. Of 30,000 to 40,000 clones listed, approximately 97% are singletons. The trim removed 3 bases at V and 2 bases at J, leaving 5 bases unmatched. This CDR3 contains 16 residues. Looked up from germline, CDR1 is MNHNS and CDR2 is SASEGT. The rearrangement links TRBV6-1 to TRBJ2-5, with TRBD1 identical over 11 bases. The specimen comprised unsorted PBMCs, sampled 6.9 years after starting antiretroviral therapy. This receptor was taken from a man younger than 40 with HIV. The CDR3 sequence is CASSEPGQGGQETQYF. CDR3 sequence (DNA): TGTGCCAGCAGTGAGCCGGGACAGGGGGGGCAAGAGACCCAGTACTTC.